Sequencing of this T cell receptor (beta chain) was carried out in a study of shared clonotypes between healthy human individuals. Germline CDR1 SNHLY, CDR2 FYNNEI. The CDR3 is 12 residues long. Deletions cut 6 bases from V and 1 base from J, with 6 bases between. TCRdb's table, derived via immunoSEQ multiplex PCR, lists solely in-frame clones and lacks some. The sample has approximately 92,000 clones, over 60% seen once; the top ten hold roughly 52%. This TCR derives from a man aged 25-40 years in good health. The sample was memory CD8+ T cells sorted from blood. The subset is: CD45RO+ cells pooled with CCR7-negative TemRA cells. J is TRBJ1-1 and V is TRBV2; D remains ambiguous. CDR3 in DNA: TGTGCCAGCAGCCTAAAGAACACTGAAGCTTTCTTT. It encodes CASSLKNTEAFF.